Each of the 8 T cell receptor beta chains below was sequenced from the same sample in a study of T cell repertoires in ileal Crohn's disease. Specified time point: neoterminal ileum biopsy at postoperative endoscopy, about 6 months after surgery. The protocol was immunoSEQ multiplex PCR, while the TCRdb copy is restricted to in-frame clones and leaves out a portion. There are about 7,200 clones in the sample; approximately 70% occur only once, and 9% lies in the top ten. The source material was ileal tissue. The receptors were gathered from an adult with Crohn's disease.

This clone was seen once. The chain recombines TRBV5-6 with TRBJ2-2; no firm D call. Looked up from germline, CDR1 is SGHDT and CDR2 is YYEEEE. This CDR3 comprises 14 residues. The ends were cut back, 0 bases at V and 5 bases at J, with 8 bases in the middle. CDR3 residues: CASSLVGPTGELFF. The CDR3 region has the DNA TGTGCCAGCAGCTTGGTTGGGCCGACCGGGGAGCTGTTTTTT.

J is TRBJ2-2 and V is TRBV19; TRBD2 is a possible D gene (5 bases). Germline V CDR1 and CDR2: LNHDA, SQIVND (reference sequence). The V and J ends lost 6 bases and 4 bases respectively, with 12 bases between them. The CDR3 runs to 14 residues. DNA for the CDR3: TGTGCCAGTAGGGTAGAGGCGGGCACCGGGGAGCTGTTTTTT. Its protein product is CASRVEAGTGELFF.

J is TRBJ2-5 and V is TRBV25-1; 7 bases fit TRBD1. Germline assignment: CDR1 MGHDK and CDR2 SYGVNS. Trimming cost V 3 bases and J 1 base; bases outside gene matches: 14. This CDR3 spans 18 amino acids. Written as DNA, the CDR3 is TGTGCCAGCAGTGAGGTAGGTTCCACCGGGACAGCCCAAGAGACCCAGTACTTC. It codes for CASSEVGSTGTAQETQYF. The complete variable domain, with remaining parts taken from reference TRBV25-1 and TRBJ2-5, reads EADIYQTPRYLVIGTGKKITLECSQTMGHDKMYWYQQDPGMELHLIHYSYGVNSTEKGDLSSESTVSRIRTEHFPLTLESARPSHTSQYLCASSEVGSTGTAQETQYFGPGTRLLVL.

J is TRBJ2-5 and V is TRBV2; TRBD2 aligns across 11 bases. V was pared by 2 bases and J by 5 bases, with 10 bases of the junction left unmatched. The CDR3 contains 17 residues. From germline, CDR1 is SNHLY and CDR2 FYNNEI. The CDR3 loop reads CASSETRSGGAGETQYF. For the CDR3, the DNA is TGTGCCAGCAGTGAAACCCGTAGCGGGGGGGCCGGGGAGACCCAGTACTTC. Full variable domain (missing parts from reference TRBV2 and TRBJ2-5): EPEVTQTPSHQVTQMGQEVILRCVPISNHLYFYWYRQILGQKVEFLVSFYNNEISEKSEIFDDQFSVERPDGSNFTLKIRSTKLEDSAMYFCASSETRSGGAGETQYFGPGTRLLVL.

This clone occurred a few times. The chain links TRBV7-3 to TRBJ2-5; D may be TRBD2 (7 bases). Between the trimmed V and J ends, which lost 1 base and 5 bases, there was a span of 11 bases. This CDR3 comprises 14 residues. The germline V gene encodes CDR1 SGHTA and CDR2 FQGTGA. The CDR3 coding sequence is TGTGCCAGCAGCTTAAACGGGGGGCTTGAGACCCAGTACTTC. It is translated as CASSLNGGLETQYF.

This chain connects TRBV6-1 to TRBJ2-7, with 7 bases lining up with TRBD1. Germline CDR1 MNHNS, CDR2 SASEGT. The junction had 17 bases not matched to a gene; V was cut back by 6 bases and J by 9 bases. The CDR3 is 15 residues long. The CDR3 reads CASSKRDSRSLWQYF. As DNA, the CDR3 is TGTGCCAGCAGCAAACGGGACAGCAGGTCGTTGTGGCAGTACTTC.

The rearrangement links TRBV6-5 to TRBJ2-7, with 7 bases that match TRBD1. The V gene end was trimmed by 6 bases and the J gene end by 9 bases; junction bases not matched to a gene: 17. CDR1 MNHEY and CDR2 SVGAGI come from the germline V gene. The CDR3 covers 15 residues. The DNA of the CDR3 is TGTGCCAGCAGCAAACGGGACAGCAGGTCGTTGTGGCAGTACTTC. As protein: CASSKRDSRSLWQYF.

This clone has just one count. The gene calls are TRBV11-2 and TRBJ2-1; the match to TRBD2 covers 11 bases. The CDR3 length is 15 residues. The V gene's germline CDR1 is SGHAT and CDR2 FQNNGV. V gave up 3 bases and J gave up 4 bases; unmatched junction bases: 2. The CDR3 loop reads CASSFLAGGYNEQFF. Written as DNA, the CDR3 is TGTGCCAGCAGCTTCCTAGCGGGAGGTTACAATGAGCAGTTCTTC.